This paragraph reports one TCR beta chain. Its specificity is not known. TCRdb itself ran the 5' RACE reads through MiXCR, one entry per CDR3 protein. The sample has roughly 610,000 distinct CDR3 sequences, roughly 17% seen once. This sample is part of a study of T-cell memory formation after mild COVID-19. General study results and limits: The study detected some responding clones in pre-infection memory, suggesting cross-reactive memory joined.

V lost 6 bases to trimming and J lost 0 bases, with 15 bases between them. In germline, CDR1 is KGHSH, CDR2 LQKENI. The CDR3 consists of 15 residues. This rearrangement joins TRBV18 to TRBJ2-7; D is unclear. This receptor was obtained from an adult woman who had mild COVID-19 (a few samples of this study predate the infection). Cell type and time point are not known. Sequenced input: PBMCs or a T cell subset sorted from them (not recorded which). The CDR3 nucleotides are TGTGCCAGCTCCACCGACTCGTTCGCCTCCTACGAGCAGTACTTC. Translation gives CASSTDSFASYEQYF.